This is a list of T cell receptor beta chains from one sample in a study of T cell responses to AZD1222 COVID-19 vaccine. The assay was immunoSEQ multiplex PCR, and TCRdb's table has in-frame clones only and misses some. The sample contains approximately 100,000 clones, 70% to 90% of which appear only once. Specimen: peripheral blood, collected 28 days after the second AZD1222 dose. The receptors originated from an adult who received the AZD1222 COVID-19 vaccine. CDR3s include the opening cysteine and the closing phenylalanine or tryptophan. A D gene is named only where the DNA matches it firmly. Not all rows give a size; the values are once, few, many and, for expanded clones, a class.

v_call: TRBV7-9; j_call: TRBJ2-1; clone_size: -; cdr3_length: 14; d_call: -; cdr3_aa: CASSPPGRGAVQFF; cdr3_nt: TGTGCCAGCAGCCCTCCCGGTCGAGGGGCCGTACAGTTCTTC
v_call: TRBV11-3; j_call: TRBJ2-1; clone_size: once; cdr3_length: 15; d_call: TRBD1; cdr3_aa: CASSLGTGLENEQFF; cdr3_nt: TGTGCCAGCAGCTTAGGGACAGGTCTCGAGAATGAGCAGTTCTTC
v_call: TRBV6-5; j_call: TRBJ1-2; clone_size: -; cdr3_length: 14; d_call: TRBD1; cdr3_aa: CASRPGQGVYGYTF; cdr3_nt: TGTGCCAGCAGGCCGGGACAGGGCGTTTATGGCTACACCTTC
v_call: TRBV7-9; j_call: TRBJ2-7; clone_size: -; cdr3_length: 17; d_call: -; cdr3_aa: CASSLEFRGSPRYEQYF; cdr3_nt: TGTGCCAGCAGCTTAGAGTTTCGGGGCTCGCCTCGGTACGAGCAGTACTTC
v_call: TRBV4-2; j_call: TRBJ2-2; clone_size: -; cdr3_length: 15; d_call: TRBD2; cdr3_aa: CASSRGGADTGELFF; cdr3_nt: TGTGCCAGCAGCCGGGGAGGGGCGGACACCGGGGAGCTGTTTTTT
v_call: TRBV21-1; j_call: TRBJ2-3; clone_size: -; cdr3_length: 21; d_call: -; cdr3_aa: CASSKSEGSTSGREDTDTQYF; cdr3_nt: TGTGCCAGCAGCAAATCAGAGGGGTCGACTAGCGGGAGAGAGGACACAGATACGCAGTATTTT
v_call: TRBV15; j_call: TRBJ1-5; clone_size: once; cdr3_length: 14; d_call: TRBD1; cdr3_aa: CATSSRQGGQPQHF; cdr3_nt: TGTGCCACCAGCAGCAGACAGGGAGGCCAGCCCCAGCATTTT
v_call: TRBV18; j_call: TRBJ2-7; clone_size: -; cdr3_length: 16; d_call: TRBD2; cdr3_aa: CASSPPVLAGGHEQYF; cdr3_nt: TGTGCCAGCTCACCACCGGTACTAGCGGGAGGGCACGAGCAGTACTTC
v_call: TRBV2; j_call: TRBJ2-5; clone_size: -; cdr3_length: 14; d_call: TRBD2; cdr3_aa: CASSEGTSLGTQYF; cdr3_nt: TGTGCCAGCAGTGAAGGGACTAGCTTGGGGACCCAGTACTTC
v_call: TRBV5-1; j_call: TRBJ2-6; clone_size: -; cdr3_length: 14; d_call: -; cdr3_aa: CASRSGSGANVLTF; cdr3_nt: TGCGCCAGCAGATCGGGCTCTGGGGCCAACGTCCTGACTTTC
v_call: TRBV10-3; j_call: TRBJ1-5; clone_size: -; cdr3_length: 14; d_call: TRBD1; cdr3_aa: CAISGQGEDQPQHF; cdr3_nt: TGTGCCATCAGTGGACAGGGGGAGGACCAGCCCCAGCATTTT
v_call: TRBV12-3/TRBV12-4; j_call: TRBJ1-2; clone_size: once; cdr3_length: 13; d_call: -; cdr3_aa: CASSALVGGGYTF; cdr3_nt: TGTGCCAGCAGTGCGCTGGTAGGGGGTGGCTACACCTTC
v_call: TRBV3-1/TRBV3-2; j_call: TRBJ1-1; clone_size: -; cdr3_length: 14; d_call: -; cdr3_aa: CASSPGLMNTEAFF; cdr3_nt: TGTGCCAGCAGCCCGGGACTAATGAACACTGAAGCTTTCTTT
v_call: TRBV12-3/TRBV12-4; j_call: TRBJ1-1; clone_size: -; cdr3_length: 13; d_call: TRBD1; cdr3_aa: CASSLQGASEAFF; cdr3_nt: TGTGCCAGCAGTTTACAGGGGGCCTCTGAAGCTTTCTTT
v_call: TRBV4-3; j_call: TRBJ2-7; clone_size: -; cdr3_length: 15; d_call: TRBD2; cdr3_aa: CASSQTKWDYSEQYF; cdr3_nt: TGCGCCAGCAGCCAGACCAAGTGGGACTACAGCGAGCAGTACTTC
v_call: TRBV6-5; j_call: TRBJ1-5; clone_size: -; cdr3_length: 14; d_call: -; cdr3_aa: CASAHSGSGQPQHF; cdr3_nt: TGTGCCAGCGCCCACTCAGGGTCGGGACAGCCCCAGCATTTT
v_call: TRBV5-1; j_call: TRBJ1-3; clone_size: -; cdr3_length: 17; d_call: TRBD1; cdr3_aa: CASSLFGTGGSGNTIYF; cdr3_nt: TGCGCCAGCAGCTTGTTCGGGACAGGAGGCTCTGGAAACACCATATATTTT
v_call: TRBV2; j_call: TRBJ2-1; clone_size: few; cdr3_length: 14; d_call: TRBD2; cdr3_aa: CASSAGGGAREQFF; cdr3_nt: TGTGCCAGCAGTGCTGGCGGGGGGGCCCGTGAGCAGTTCTTC
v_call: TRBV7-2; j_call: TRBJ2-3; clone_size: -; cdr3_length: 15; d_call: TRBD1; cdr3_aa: CASSLRGQGTDTQYF; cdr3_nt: TGTGCCAGCAGCTTAAGGGGACAGGGGACAGATACGCAGTATTTT
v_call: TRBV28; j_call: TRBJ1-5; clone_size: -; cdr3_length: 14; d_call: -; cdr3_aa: CASSLLGGRQPQHF; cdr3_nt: TGTGCCAGCAGTTTATTAGGGGGGCGGCAGCCCCAGCATTTT
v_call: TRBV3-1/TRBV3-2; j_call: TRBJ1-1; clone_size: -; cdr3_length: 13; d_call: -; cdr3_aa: CASGEVLNTEAFF; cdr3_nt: TGTGCCAGCGGGGAAGTTTTGAACACTGAAGCTTTCTTT
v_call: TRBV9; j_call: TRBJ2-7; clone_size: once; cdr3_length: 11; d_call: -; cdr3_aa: CASSGAPGQYF; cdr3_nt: TGTGCCAGCAGCGGGGCGCCCGGGCAGTACTTC
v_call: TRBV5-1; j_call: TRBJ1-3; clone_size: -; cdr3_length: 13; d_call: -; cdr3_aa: CASHGDSGNTIYF; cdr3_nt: TGCGCCAGCCACGGGGACTCTGGAAACACCATATATTTT
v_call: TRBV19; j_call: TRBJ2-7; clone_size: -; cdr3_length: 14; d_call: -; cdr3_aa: CASSSDSRSLQQYF; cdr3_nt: TGTGCCAGTAGTAGTGATAGCAGATCTCTCCAGCAGTACTTC
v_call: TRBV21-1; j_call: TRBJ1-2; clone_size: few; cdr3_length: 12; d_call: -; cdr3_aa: CASSNDRYGYTF; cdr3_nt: TGTGCCAGCAGCAACGACAGATATGGCTACACCTTC
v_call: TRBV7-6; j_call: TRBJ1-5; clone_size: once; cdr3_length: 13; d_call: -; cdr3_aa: CASSPQGNQPQHF; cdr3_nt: TGTGCCAGCAGCCCGCAGGGAAACCAGCCCCAGCATTTT
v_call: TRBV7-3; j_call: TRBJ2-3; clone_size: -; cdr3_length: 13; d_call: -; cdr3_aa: CASSFFFGDTQYF; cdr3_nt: TGTGCCAGCAGCTTTTTTTTCGGGGATACGCAGTATTTT
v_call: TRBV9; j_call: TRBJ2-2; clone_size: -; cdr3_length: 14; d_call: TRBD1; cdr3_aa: CASSFTGDTGELFF; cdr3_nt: TGTGCCAGCAGCTTCACAGGGGACACCGGGGAGCTGTTTTTT
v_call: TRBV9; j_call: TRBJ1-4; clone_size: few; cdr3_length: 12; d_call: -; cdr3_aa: CASSSGGEKLFF; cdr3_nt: TGTGCCAGCAGCTCGGGGGGTGAAAAACTGTTTTTT
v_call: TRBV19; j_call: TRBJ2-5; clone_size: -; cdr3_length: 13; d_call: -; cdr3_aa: CASSMGRQETQYF; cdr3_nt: TGTGCCAGTAGTATGGGGAGGCAAGAGACCCAGTACTTC
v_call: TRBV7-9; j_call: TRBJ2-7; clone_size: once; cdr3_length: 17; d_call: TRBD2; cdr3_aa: CASSLERGAGGPHEQYF; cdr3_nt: TGTGCCAGCAGCTTAGAGAGGGGAGCGGGAGGGCCCCACGAGCAGTACTTC
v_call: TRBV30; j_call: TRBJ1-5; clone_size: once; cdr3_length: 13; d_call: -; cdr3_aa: CAGDTGLNQPQHF; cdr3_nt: TGTGCCGGGGATACAGGCCTGAATCAGCCCCAGCATTTT
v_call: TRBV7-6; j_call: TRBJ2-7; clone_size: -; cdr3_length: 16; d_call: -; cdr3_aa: CASSLGVPGASGEQYF; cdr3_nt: TGTGCCAGCAGCTTAGGGGTTCCAGGGGCCTCGGGAGAGCAGTACTTC
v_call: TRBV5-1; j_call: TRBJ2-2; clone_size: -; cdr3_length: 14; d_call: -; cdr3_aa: CASSLEGGTGELFF; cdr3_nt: TGCGCCAGCAGCTTGGAGGGGGGAACCGGGGAGCTGTTTTTT
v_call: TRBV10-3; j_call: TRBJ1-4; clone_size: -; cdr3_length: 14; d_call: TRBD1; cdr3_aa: CAISGTGNNEKLFF; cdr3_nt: TGTGCCATCAGCGGGACAGGCAATAATGAAAAACTGTTTTTT
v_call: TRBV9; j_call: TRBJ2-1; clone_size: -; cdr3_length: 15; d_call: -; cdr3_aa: CASSGPGAGYNEQFF; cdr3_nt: TGTGCCAGCTCCGGTCCGGGGGCAGGATACAATGAGCAGTTCTTC
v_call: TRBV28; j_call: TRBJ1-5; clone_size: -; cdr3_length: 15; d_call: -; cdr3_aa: CASSPGRGSNQPQHF; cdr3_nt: TGTGCCAGCAGTCCGGGGCGGGGGAGCAATCAGCCCCAGCATTTT
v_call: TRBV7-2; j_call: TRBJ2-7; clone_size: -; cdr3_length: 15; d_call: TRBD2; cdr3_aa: CASSLDAGGPYEQYF; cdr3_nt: TGTGCCAGCAGCTTAGATGCGGGAGGCCCCTACGAGCAGTACTTC
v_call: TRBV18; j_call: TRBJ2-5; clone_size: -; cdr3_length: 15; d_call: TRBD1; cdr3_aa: CASSPSGQAFSTQYF; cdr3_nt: TGTGCCAGCTCACCATCCGGACAGGCTTTTTCCACCCAGTACTTC
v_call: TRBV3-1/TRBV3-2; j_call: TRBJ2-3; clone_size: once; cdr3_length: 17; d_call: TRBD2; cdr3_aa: CASSQEPSSGGADTQYF; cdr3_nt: TGTGCCAGCAGCCAAGAACCGTCTAGCGGGGGCGCAGATACGCAGTATTTT
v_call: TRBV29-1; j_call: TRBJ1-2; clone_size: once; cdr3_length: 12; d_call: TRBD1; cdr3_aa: CSARDSLGGYTF; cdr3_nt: TGCAGCGCACGGGACAGTCTAGGGGGCTACACCTTC
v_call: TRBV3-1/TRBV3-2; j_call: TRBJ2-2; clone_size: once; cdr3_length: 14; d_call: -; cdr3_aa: CASSSLAGAGELFF; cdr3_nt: TGTGCCAGCAGCTCTCTGGCTGGAGCCGGGGAGCTGTTTTTT
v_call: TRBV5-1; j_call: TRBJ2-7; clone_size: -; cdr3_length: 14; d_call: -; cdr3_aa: CASSLDGLSYEQYF; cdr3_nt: TGCGCCAGCAGCTTGGACGGACTTTCCTACGAGCAGTACTTC
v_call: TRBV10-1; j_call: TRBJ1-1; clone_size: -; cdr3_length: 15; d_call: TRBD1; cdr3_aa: CASSETTGSGTEAFF; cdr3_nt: TGCGCCAGCAGTGAGACGACAGGGAGTGGAACTGAAGCTTTCTTT
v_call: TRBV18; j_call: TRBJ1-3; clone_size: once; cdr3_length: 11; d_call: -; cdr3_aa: CASSQGNTIYF; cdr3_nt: TGTGCCAGCTCGCAAGGAAACACCATATATTTT
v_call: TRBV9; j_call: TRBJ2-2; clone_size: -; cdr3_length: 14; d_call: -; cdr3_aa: CASSPTSLAGELFF; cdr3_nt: TGTGCCAGCAGCCCGACGTCGTTAGCCGGGGAGCTGTTTTTT
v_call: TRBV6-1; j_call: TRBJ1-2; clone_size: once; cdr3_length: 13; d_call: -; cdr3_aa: CASSEDFYYGYTF; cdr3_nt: TGTGCCAGCAGTGAGGACTTCTACTATGGCTACACCTTC
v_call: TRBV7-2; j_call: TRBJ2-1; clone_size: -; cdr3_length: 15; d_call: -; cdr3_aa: CASSLGFSGPREQFF; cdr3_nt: TGTGCCAGCAGCTTAGGGTTTTCTGGCCCGCGCGAGCAGTTCTTC
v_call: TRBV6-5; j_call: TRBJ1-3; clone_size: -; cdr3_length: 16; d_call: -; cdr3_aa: CASSYSQIGMGNTIYF; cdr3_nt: TGTGCCAGCAGTTACTCCCAGATAGGGATGGGAAACACCATATATTTT
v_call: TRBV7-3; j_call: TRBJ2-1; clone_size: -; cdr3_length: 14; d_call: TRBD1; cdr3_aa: CASSLSQGAGEQFF; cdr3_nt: TGTGCCAGCAGCTTATCACAGGGGGCGGGTGAGCAGTTCTTC
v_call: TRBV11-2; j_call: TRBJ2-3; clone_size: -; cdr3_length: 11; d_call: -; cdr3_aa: CASSVKDTQYF; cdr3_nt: TGTGCCAGCAGCGTGAAGGATACGCAGTATTTT
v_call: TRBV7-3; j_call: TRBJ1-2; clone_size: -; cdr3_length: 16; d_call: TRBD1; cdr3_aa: CASSPTVGDRAYGYTF; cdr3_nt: TGTGCCAGCAGCCCCACCGTCGGGGACAGAGCCTATGGCTACACCTTC
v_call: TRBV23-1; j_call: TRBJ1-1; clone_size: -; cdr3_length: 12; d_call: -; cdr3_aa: CASTQGDTEAFF; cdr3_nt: TGCGCCAGCACTCAGGGTGACACTGAAGCTTTCTTT
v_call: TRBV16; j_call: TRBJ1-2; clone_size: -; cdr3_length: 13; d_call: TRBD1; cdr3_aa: CASSPQGGDGYTF; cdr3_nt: TGTGCCAGCAGCCCACAGGGGGGTGATGGCTACACCTTC
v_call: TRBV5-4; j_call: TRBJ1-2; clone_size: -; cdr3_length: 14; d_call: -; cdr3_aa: CASSPESGVYGYTF; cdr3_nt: TGTGCCAGCAGCCCCGAATCGGGAGTCTATGGCTACACCTTC
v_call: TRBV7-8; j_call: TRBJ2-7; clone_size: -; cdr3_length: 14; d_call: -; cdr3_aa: CASSLGPLPYEQYF; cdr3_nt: TGTGCCAGCAGCTTAGGGCCTCTACCCTACGAGCAGTACTTC
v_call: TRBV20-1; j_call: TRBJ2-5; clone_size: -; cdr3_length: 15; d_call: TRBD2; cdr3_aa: CSASLAGGPGETQYF; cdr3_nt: TGCAGTGCTAGTCTAGCGGGGGGGCCGGGGGAGACCCAGTACTTC
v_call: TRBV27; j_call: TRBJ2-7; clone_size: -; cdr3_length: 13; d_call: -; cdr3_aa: CASSLQQAYEQYF; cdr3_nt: TGTGCCAGCAGTTTACAACAGGCTTACGAGCAGTACTTC
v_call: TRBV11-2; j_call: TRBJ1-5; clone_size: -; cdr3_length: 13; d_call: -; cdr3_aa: CASSWDGDQPQHF; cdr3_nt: TGTGCCAGCAGCTGGGATGGGGATCAGCCCCAGCATTTT